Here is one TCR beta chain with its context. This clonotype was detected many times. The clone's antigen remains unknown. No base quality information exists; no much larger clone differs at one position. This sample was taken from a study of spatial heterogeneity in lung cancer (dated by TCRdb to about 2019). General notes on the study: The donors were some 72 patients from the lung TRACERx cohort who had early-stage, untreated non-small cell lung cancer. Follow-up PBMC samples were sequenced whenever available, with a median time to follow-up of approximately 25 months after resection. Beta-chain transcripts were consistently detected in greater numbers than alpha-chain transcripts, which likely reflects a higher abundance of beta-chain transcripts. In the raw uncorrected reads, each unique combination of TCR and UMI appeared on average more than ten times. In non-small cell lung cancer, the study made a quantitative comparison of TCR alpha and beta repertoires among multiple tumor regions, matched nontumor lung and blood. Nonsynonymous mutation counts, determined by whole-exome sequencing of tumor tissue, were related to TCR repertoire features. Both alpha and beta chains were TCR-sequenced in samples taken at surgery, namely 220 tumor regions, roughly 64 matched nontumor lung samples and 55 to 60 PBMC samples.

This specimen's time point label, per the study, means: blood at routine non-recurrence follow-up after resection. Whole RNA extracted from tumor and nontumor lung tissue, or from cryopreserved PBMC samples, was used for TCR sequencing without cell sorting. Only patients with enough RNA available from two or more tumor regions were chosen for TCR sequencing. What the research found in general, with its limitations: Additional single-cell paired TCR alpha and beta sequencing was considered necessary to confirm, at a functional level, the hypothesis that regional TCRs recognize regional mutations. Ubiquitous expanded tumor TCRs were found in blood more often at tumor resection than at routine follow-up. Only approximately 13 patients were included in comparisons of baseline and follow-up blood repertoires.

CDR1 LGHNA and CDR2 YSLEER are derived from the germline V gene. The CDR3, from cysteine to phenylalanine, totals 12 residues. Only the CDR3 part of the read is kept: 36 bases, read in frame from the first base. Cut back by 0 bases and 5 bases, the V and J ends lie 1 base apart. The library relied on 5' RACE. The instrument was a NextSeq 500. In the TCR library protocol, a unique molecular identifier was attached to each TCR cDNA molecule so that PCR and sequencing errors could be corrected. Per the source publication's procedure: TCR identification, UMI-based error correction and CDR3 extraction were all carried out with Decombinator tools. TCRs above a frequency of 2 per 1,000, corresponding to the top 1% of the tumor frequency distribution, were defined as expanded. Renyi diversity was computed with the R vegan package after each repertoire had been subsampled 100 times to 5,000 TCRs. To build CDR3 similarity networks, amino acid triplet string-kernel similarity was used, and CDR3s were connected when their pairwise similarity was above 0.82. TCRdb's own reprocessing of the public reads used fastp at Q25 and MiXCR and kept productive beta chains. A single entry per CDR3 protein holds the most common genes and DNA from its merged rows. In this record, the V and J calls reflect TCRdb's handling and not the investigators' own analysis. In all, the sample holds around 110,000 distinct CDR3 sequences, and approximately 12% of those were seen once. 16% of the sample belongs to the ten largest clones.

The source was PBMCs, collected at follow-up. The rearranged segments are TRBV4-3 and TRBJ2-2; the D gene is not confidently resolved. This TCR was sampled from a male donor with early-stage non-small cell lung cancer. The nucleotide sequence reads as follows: TGCGCCAGCAGCCAAGAAACCGGGGAGCTGTTTTTT. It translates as CASSQETGELFF.